The rows below give T cell receptor beta chains drawn from one sample of a study of a mutant IDH1 vaccine in newly diagnosed glioma. Clones were read by immunoSEQ multiplex PCR, and TCRdb kept only the in-frame ones, dropping some. The sample has 60,000 or so clones; approximately 80% are singletons. The antigens of these receptors remain unknown. The source was PBMCs, collected from a glioma patient whose treatment included an IDH1 peptide vaccine. Receptors were obtained from a man younger than 40 with glioma. CDR3s include the opening cysteine and the closing phenylalanine or tryptophan. The D gene is left open where the match is weak. Where a row states a size, it is once, few, many or the class of an expanded clone; other rows omit it.

D gene: -; CDR3 length: 13; V gene: TRBV29-1; clone size: once; J gene: TRBJ2-2; CDR3 protein: CSVRGIFTGELFF; CDR3 DNA: TGCAGCGTTAGAGGGATTTTCACCGGGGAGCTGTTTTTT
D gene: TRBD1; CDR3 length: 14; V gene: TRBV27; clone size: -; J gene: TRBJ1-5; CDR3 protein: CASSSTGGNQPQHF; CDR3 DNA: TGTGCCAGCAGTTCAACAGGGGGTAATCAGCCCCAGCATTTT
D gene: TRBD1; CDR3 length: 15; V gene: TRBV14; clone size: few; J gene: TRBJ1-4; CDR3 protein: CASSQLTGVNEKLFF; CDR3 DNA: TGTGCCAGCAGCCAGTTGACAGGGGTTAATGAAAAACTGTTTTTT
D gene: TRBD1; CDR3 length: 15; V gene: TRBV6-1; clone size: -; J gene: TRBJ2-7; CDR3 protein: CASRDVRDRVGEQYF; CDR3 DNA: TGTGCCAGCAGGGACGTTCGAGACAGGGTGGGGGAGCAGTACTTC
D gene: TRBD2; CDR3 length: 15; V gene: TRBV18; clone size: -; J gene: TRBJ2-7; CDR3 protein: CASSPFGGATYEQYF; CDR3 DNA: TGTGCCAGCTCACCTTTCGGGGGGGCCACCTACGAGCAGTACTTC
D gene: -; CDR3 length: 12; V gene: TRBV18; clone size: -; J gene: TRBJ1-1; CDR3 protein: CASSQTNTEAFF; CDR3 DNA: TGTGCCAGCTCGCAGACTAACACTGAAGCTTTCTTT
D gene: -; CDR3 length: 11; V gene: TRBV2; clone size: -; J gene: TRBJ1-1; CDR3 protein: CASSGGPEAFF; CDR3 DNA: TGTGCCAGCAGTGGAGGTCCTGAAGCTTTCTTT
D gene: TRBD1; CDR3 length: 14; V gene: TRBV2; clone size: -; J gene: TRBJ2-7; CDR3 protein: CASSDEGQGYEQYF; CDR3 DNA: TGTGCCAGCAGTGATGAGGGACAGGGTTACGAGCAGTACTTC
D gene: -; CDR3 length: 12; V gene: TRBV2; clone size: -; J gene: TRBJ1-5; CDR3 protein: CASSEAAQPQHF; CDR3 DNA: TGTGCCAGCAGTGAAGCGGCTCAGCCCCAGCATTTT
D gene: -; CDR3 length: 15; V gene: TRBV7-9; clone size: -; J gene: TRBJ2-7; CDR3 protein: CASSSGPLRYYEQYF; CDR3 DNA: TGTGCCAGCAGCTCGGGGCCGTTGAGGTACTACGAGCAGTACTTC
D gene: TRBD2; CDR3 length: 15; V gene: TRBV28; clone size: -; J gene: TRBJ2-3; CDR3 protein: CASKPSGAISDTQYF; CDR3 DNA: TGTGCCAGCAAGCCTAGCGGGGCAATATCAGATACGCAGTATTTT
D gene: -; CDR3 length: 15; V gene: TRBV11-2; clone size: -; J gene: TRBJ2-3; CDR3 protein: CASSLGRRRGDTQYF; CDR3 DNA: TGTGCCAGCAGCTTAGGACGGCGGAGAGGCGATACGCAGTATTTT
D gene: -; CDR3 length: 13; V gene: TRBV4-1; clone size: few; J gene: TRBJ1-1; CDR3 protein: CASGIVPNTEAFF; CDR3 DNA: TGCGCCAGCGGCATCGTCCCGAACACTGAAGCTTTCTTT
D gene: -; CDR3 length: 11; V gene: TRBV27; clone size: -; J gene: TRBJ2-5; CDR3 protein: CASSYFRAGYF; CDR3 DNA: TGTGCCAGCAGTTATTTCAGGGCAGGGTACTTC